One and the same sample provided the 17 T cell receptor beta chains below, sequenced in a study of blood T cells in healthy people across ages. A sample-barcoded 5' primer and a J-beta primer mix were used in a second PCR of roughly 7 to 11 cycles. Via MiXCR, TCRdb re-called the 5' RACE reads, giving one row per CDR3 protein. The table has 1.5 million to 2 million distinct CDR3 sequences, about 39% seen once. The sequenced sample was blood. These receptors originate from a human donor in good health.

Concerning this clonotype itself: With a much larger clone just one base away, this may be a read error. The chain carries TRBV11-1 and TRBJ2-1; perhaps TRBD2 as D (7 bases). The length of the CDR3 is 14 residues. Germline-derived CDR1 and CDR2 are SGHAT and FQDESV (reference sequence). Here the CDR3 reads CASSLVRGHNAQFF. The CDR3, as DNA: TGTGCCAGCAGCTTAGTGCGGGGGCACAATGCGCAGTTCTTC.

The genes are TRBV25-1 and TRBJ2-7; 7 positions agree with TRBD1. The length of the CDR3 is 16 residues. In germline, CDR1 is MGHDK, CDR2 SYGVNS. V was pared by 5 bases and J by 3 bases, with 13 bases of the junction left unmatched. In DNA, the CDR3 is TGTGCCAGCAGTAGTCAACAGGGGTCGGCGATCTACGAGCAGTACTTC. Translation gives CASSSQQGSAIYEQYF.

This chain uses TRBV4-1 with TRBJ2-7; D is perhaps TRBD1 (6 bases). CDR1 and CDR2 (germline): MGHRA, YSYEKL. CDR3 length: 18 amino acids. Trimming removed 4 bases from V and 1 base from J, with 23 bases in between. CDR3 DNA sequence: TGCGCCAGCAGCCCCAACGCTCCCAAGACAGGCGTATCCTACGAGCAGTACTTC. As protein: CASSPNAPKTGVSYEQYF.

The V gene is TRBV20-1, the J gene TRBJ2-3, with 7 bases identical to TRBD2. Germline CDR1 and CDR2: DFQATT and SNEGSKA (reference sequence). J lost 5 bases, V lost 3 bases, and 8 bases had no gene match. The CDR3 is 14 amino acids. The CDR3 sequence: CSASGAGVEDTQYF. Written as DNA, the CDR3 is TGCAGTGCTAGTGGGGCGGGGGTTGAAGATACGCAGTATTTT.

The chain couples TRBV6-2 or TRBV6-3 to TRBJ2-1; TRBD1 might be the D (6 bases). The germline gives CDR1 MNHEY, CDR2 SVGEGT. CDR3 length equals 13 residues. The V and J ends lost 6 bases and 8 bases respectively, with 14 bases between them. In nucleotides, the CDR3 is TGTGCCAGCAGACCCACAGGGATCCATGAGCAGTTCTTC. Amino acid sequence: CASRPTGIHEQFF.

This clonotype was observed once. Here the CDR3 omits its conserved ending phenylalanine or tryptophan, so a read error is the likely source. V and J are TRBV5-1 and TRBJ2-1; perhaps D is TRBD1 or TRBD2 (5 bases each). The CDR3 is 15 amino acids. Germline CDR1 is SGHRS and CDR2 is YFSETQ. The ends were cut back, 0 bases at V and 10 bases at J, with 17 bases in the middle. CDR3 DNA: TGCGCCAGCAGCTTGGGGCACGGGGCTGGGTTGGAGCAGTTCGTC. It encodes CASSLGHGAGLEQFV.

This clonotype has a count of ten or more. The rearrangement joins TRBV29-1 to TRBJ1-2; D gene ambiguous. Trimming stripped 4 bases from V and 2 bases from J, with 8 bases between. The CDR3 loop spans 12 amino acids. Germline CDR1 SQVTM, CDR2 ANQGSEA. The CDR3 loop reads CSVVSPNYGYTF. The DNA of the CDR3 is TGCAGCGTTGTTAGTCCCAACTATGGCTACACCTTC.

This clonotype was picked up a small number of times. The chain employs TRBV4-3 and TRBJ2-4; D uncertain. TRBJ2-7 explains the end of the DNA better; the J call may be wrong. The CDR3 is 14 amino acids. Germline values: CDR1 LGHNA, CDR2 YSLEER. The CDR3 DNA is TGCGCCAGCAGCCGCTCGCAGAAGGTCTACGAGCAGTACTTC. Protein product: CASSRSQKVYEQYF.

The chain couples TRBV12-3 or TRBV12-4 to TRBJ1-5; 9 bases agree with TRBD1. This CDR3 is 16 amino acids long. The trim removed 8 bases at V and 3 bases at J, leaving 11 bases unmatched. CDR3 loop: CASLNSDRGINQPQHF. The CDR3 bases are TGTGCCAGCCTTAACTCCGACAGGGGGATCAATCAGCCCCAGCATTTT.

The chain combines TRBV4-3 with TRBJ2-3; D is ambiguous. Germline assignment: CDR1 LGHNA and CDR2 YSLEER. CDR3 size: 13 residues. Trimming shortened V by 6 bases and J by 6 bases, and 13 bases separated the two germline ends. CDR3 DNA: TGCGCCAGCAGTCACTCCGGAGACGATACGCAGTATTTT. This encodes CASSHSGDDTQYF.

This clonotype occurred a few times. This chain joins TRBV9 and TRBJ2-1; 13 nucleotides agree with TRBD2. From germline, CDR1 is SGDLS and CDR2 YYNGEE. With 4 bases clipped from V and 8 bases from J, the junction kept 9 bases outside the gene matches. This CDR3 region has 16 residues. The CDR3 DNA is TGTGCCAGCAGCACAAGACTAGCGGGGGGTATCGATGAGCAGTTCTTC. Translating gives CASSTRLAGGIDEQFF. The full variable domain, its missing parts supplied by reference TRBV9 and TRBJ2-1, is DSGVTQTPKHLITATGQRVTLRCSPRSGDLSVYWYQQSLDQGLQFLIQYYNGEERAKGNILERFSAQQFPDLHSELNLSSLELGDSALYFCASSTRLAGGIDEQFFGPGTRLTVL.

The chain uses TRBV28 and TRBJ2-3; D unclear. Looked up from germline, CDR1 is MDHEN and CDR2 is SYDVKM. V dropped 6 bases and J dropped 2 bases, with 18 bases sitting between them. The CDR3 totals 16 residues. DNA of the CDR3: TGTGCCAGCAGCAAAGACACGGCCGGATCCACAGATACGCAGTATTTT. Amino acid sequence: CASSKDTAGSTDTQYF.

As regards this clonotype: An end of the junction does not agree with germline; a read error may underlie this. The V gene is TRBV5-5, the J gene TRBJ1-2, with a possible D match to TRBD1 (5 bases). Per germline, CDR1 SGHKS and CDR2 YYEKEE (reference sequence). The CDR3 has 17 residues. The CDR3 nucleotides read TGTGTCAGCAGCTTCGGTCGTTGGCGAAGGGGTGGCGGTGGCTACACCTTC. Encoded protein: CVSSFGRWRRGGGGYTF.

The CDR3 sequence is CASSLDRGMDGYTF. CDR3 sequence (DNA): TGTGCCAGCAGCTTGGACAGGGGAATGGATGGCTACACCTTC. The chain carries TRBV7-2 and TRBJ1-2; 9 nucleotides match TRBD1. From germline, CDR1 is SGHTA and CDR2 FQGNSA. V lost 3 bases to trimming and J lost 6 bases; unmatched junction nucleotides: 5. The CDR3 runs 14 residues.

This chain joins TRBV7-3 and TRBJ2-3, with D hard to call. The CDR3 totals 15 residues. Trimming pared 5 bases from V and 0 bases from J, leaving 12 bases between. Germline-derived CDR1 and CDR2 are SGHTA and FQGTGA. In DNA form, the CDR3 reads TGTGCCAGCAGCCACGGAACAGAGAGCACAGATACGCAGTATTTT. It specifies CASSHGTESTDTQYF.

Only a few counts were recorded for this clonotype. CDR3 protein: CSAQGLSYEQYF. CDR3 in DNA: TGCAGCGCACAGGGCCTCTCCTACGAGCAGTACTTC. The chain couples TRBV29-1 to TRBJ2-7; D might be TRBD1 (6 bases). Germline loops: CDR1 SQVTM, CDR2 ANQGSEA. Trimming removed 7 bases at V and 0 bases at J, with 10 bases between. The CDR3 spans 12 residues.

This clonotype was seen more than once but under ten times. The rearrangement joins TRBV18 to TRBJ1-4; D possibly corresponds to TRBD1 (5 bases). The CDR3 spans 18 residues. Germline V gene sequence: CDR1 KGHSH, CDR2 LQKENI. V was clipped by 3 bases and J by 2 bases, with 19 bases between them. CDR3 nucleotides: TGTGCCAGCTCACCTCTGCCGGGGGAGGTAGCGACTAATGAAAAACTGTTTTTT. It codes for CASSPLPGEVATNEKLFF.